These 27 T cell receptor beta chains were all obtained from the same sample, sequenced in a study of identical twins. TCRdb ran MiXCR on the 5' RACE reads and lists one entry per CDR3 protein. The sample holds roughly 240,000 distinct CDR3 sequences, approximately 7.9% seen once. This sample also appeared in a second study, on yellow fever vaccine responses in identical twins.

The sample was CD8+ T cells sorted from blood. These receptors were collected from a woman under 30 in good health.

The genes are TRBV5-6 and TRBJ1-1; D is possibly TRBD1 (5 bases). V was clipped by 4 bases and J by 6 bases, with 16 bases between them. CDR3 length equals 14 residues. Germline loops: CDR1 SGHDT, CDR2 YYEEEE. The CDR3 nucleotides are TGTGCCAGCAGCCCCTTTCTGGGGACGGCTGAAGCTTTCTTT. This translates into CASSPFLGTAEAFF. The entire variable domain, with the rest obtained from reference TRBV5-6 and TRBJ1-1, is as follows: DAGVTQSPTHLIKTRGQQVTLRCSPKSGHDTVSWYQQALGQGPQFIFQYYEEEERQRGNFPDRFSGHQFPNYSSELNVNALLLGDSALYLCASSPFLGTAEAFFGQGTRLTVV.

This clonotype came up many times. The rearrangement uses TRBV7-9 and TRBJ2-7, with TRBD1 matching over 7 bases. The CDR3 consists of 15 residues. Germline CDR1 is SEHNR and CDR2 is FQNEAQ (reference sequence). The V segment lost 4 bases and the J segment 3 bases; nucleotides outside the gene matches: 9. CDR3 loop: CASSSGTAGSYEQYV. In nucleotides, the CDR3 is TGTGCCAGCAGCTCAGGGACAGCCGGTAGCTACGAGCAGTACGTC.

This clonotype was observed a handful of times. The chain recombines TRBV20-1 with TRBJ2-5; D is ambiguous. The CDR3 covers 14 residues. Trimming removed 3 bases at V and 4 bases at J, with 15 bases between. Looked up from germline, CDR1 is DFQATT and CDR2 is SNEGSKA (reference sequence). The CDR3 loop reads CSARILGEGETQYF. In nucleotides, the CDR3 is TGCAGTGCTAGGATATTAGGAGAAGGAGAGACCCAGTACTTC.

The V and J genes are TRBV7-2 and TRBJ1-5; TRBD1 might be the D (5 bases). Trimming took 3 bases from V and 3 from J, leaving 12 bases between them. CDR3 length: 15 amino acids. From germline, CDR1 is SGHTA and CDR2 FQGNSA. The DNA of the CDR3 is TGTGCCAGCAGCTTTCAGGGTTTCCTCAATCAGCCCCAGCATTTT. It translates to CASSFQGFLNQPQHF.

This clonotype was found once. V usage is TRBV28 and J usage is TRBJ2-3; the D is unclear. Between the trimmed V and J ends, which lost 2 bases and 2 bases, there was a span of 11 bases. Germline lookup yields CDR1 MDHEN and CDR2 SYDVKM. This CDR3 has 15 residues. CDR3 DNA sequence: TGTGCCAGCAGTTTAGTGGGCGTCTACACAGATACGCAGTATTTT. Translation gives CASSLVGVYTDTQYF. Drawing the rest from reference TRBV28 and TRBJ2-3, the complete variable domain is DVKVTQSSRYLVKRTGEKVFLECVQDMDHENMFWYRQDPGLGLRLIYFSYDVKMKEKGDIPEGYSVSREKKERFSLILESASTNQTSMYLCASSLVGVYTDTQYFGPGTRLTVL.

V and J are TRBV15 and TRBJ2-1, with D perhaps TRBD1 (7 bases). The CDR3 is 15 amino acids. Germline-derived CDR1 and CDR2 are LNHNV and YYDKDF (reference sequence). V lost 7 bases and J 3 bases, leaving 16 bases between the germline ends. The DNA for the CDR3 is TGTGCCACCACCGCATCAGGGGGGTTCTACAATGAGCAGTTCTTC. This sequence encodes CATTASGGFYNEQFF.

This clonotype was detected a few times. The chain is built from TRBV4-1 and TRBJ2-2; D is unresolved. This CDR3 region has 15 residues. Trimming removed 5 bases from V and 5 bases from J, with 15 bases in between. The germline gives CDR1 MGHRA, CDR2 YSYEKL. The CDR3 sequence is CASSSPLLGTGELFF. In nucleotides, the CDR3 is TGCGCCAGCAGCTCACCTCTTTTAGGAACCGGGGAGCTGTTTTTT.

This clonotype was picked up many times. In DNA, the CDR3 is TGTGCCACCTGGGGGGGAGAGCATTACAATGAGCAGTTCTTC. Translation: CATWGGEHYNEQFF. This rearrangement joins TRBV10-3 to TRBJ2-1; 7 bases agree with TRBD2. Germline-derived CDR1 and CDR2 are ENHRY and SYGVKD. CDR3 length equals 14 residues. The V segment lost 10 bases and the J segment 4 bases; nucleotides outside the gene matches: 10.

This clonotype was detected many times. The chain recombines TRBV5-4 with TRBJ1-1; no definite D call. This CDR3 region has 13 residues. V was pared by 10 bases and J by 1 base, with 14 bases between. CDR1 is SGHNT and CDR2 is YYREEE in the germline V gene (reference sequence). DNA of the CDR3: TGTGCCGCACACCCCGGGGAGAACACTGAAGCTTTCTTT. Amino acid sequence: CAAHPGENTEAFF.

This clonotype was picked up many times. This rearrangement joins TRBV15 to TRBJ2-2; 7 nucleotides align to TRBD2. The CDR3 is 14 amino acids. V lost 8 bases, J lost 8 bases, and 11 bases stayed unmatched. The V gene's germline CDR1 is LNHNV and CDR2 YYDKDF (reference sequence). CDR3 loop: CATSRDRGEGELFF. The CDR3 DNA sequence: TGTGCCACCTCAAGGGACCGGGGGGAAGGGGAGCTGTTTTTT.

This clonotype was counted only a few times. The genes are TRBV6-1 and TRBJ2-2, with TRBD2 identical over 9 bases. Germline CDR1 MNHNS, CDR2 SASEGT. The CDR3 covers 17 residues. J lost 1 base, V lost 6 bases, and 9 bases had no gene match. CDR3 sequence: CASSPQFSGGNTGELFF. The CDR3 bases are TGTGCCAGCAGCCCACAATTTAGCGGGGGGAACACCGGGGAGCTGTTTTTT.

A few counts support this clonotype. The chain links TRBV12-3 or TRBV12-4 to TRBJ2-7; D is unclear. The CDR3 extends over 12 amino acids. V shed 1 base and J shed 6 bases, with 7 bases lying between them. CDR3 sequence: CASSLGRSEQYF. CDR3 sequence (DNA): TGTGCCAGCAGTTTAGGTCGTAGCGAGCAGTACTTC.

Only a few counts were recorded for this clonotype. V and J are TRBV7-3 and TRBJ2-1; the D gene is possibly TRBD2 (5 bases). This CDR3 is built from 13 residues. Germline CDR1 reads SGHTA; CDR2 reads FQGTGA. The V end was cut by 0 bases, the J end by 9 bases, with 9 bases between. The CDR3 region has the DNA TGTGCCAGCAGCTTAACTGGGAGCGGTGAGCAGTTCTTC. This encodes CASSLTGSGEQFF.

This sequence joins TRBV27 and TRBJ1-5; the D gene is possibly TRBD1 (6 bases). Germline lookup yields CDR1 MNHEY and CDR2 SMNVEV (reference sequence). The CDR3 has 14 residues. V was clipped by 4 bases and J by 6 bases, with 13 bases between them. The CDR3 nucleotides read TGTGCCAGCAGTTCCGACAGGCTCGGTCAGCCCCAGCATTTT. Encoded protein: CASSSDRLGQPQHF.

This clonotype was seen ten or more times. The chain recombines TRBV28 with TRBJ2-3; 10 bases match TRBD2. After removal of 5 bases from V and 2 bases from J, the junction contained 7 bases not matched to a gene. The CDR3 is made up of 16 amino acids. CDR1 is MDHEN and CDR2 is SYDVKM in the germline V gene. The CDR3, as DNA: TGTGCCAGCAGTCACTCTCTAGCGGGGGACACAGATACGCAGTATTTT. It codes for CASSHSLAGDTDTQYF. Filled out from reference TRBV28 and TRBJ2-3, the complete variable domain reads DVKVTQSSRYLVKRTGEKVFLECVQDMDHENMFWYRQDPGLGLRLIYFSYDVKMKEKGDIPEGYSVSREKKERFSLILESASTNQTSMYLCASSHSLAGDTDTQYFGPGTRLTVL.

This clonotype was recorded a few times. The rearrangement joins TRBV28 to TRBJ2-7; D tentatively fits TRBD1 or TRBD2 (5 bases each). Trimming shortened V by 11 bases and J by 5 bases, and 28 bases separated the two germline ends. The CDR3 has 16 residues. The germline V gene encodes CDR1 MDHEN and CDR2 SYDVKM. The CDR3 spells CAPYPGQNNPRDEQYF. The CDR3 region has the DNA TGTGCCCCCTACCCGGGGCAAAACAACCCCCGGGACGAGCAGTACTTC.

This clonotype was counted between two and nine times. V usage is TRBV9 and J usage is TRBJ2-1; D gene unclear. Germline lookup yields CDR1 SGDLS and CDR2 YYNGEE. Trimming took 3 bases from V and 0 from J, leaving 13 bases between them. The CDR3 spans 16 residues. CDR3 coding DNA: TGTGCCAGCAGCGACGCGACTCTGAGCTCCTACAATGAGCAGTTCTTC. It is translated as CASSDATLSSYNEQFF.

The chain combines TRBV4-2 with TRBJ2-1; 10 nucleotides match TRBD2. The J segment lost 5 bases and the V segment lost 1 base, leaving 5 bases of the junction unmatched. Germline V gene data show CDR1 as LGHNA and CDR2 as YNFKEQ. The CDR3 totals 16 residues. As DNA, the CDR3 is TGTGCCAGCAGCCAAGTGGCTAGCGGGGGAGACAATGAGCAGTTCTTC. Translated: CASSQVASGGDNEQFF.

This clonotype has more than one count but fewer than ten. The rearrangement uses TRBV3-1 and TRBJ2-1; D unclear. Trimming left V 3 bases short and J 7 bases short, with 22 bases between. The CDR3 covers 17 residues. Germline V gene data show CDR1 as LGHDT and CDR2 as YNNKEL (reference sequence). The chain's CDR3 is CASSHILGLSSENEQFF. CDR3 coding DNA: TGTGCCAGCAGCCACATACTCGGCCTCTCATCGGAGAATGAGCAGTTCTTC.

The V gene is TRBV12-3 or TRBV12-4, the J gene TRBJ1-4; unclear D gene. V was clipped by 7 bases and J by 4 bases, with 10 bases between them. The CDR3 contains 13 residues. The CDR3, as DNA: TGTGCCAGCACCGGACGGCTTAATGAAAAACTGTTTTTT. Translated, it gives CASTGRLNEKLFF.

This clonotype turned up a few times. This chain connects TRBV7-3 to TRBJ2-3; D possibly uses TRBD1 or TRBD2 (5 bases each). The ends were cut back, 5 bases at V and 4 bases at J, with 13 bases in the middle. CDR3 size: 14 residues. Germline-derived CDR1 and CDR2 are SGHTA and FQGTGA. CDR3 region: CASSLRERPDTQYF. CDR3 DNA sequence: TGTGCCAGCAGCCTCAGGGAGCGGCCAGATACGCAGTATTTT.

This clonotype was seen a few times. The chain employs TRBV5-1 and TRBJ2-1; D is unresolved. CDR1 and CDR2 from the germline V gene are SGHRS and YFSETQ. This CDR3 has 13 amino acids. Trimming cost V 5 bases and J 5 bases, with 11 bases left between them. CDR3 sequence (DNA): TGCGCCAGCAGTCTTCGGCGAAACAATGAGCAGTTCTTC. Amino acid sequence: CASSLRRNNEQFF.

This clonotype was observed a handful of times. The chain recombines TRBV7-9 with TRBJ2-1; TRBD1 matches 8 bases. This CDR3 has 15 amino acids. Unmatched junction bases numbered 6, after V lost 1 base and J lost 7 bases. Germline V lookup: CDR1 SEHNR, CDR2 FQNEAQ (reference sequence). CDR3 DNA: TGTGCCAGCAGCTTAGTGGCAGGGGGCTGGAATGAGCAGTTCTTC. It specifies CASSLVAGGWNEQFF.

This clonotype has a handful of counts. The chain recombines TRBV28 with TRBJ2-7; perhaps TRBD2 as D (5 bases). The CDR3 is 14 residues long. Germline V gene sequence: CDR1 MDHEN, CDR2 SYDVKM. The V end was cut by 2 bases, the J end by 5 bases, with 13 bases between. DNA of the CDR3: TGTGCCAGCAGTTTACGAACGGTGCGGGACGAGCAGTACTTC. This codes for CASSLRTVRDEQYF.

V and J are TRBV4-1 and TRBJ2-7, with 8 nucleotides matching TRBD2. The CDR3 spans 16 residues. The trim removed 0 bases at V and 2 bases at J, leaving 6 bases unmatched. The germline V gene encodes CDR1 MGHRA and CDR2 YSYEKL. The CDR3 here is CASSQDRRGGPYEQYF. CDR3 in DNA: TGCGCCAGCAGCCAAGACCGACGGGGGGGCCCCTACGAGCAGTACTTC.

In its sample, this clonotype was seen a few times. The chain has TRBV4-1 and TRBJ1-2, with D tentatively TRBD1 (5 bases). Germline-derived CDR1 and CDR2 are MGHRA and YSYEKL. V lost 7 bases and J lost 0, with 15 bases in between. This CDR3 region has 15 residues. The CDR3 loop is CASMSDSGSNYGYTF. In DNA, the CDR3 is TGCGCCAGCATGTCCGACAGCGGCTCTAACTATGGCTACACCTTC.

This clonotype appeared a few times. This CDR3 is CASSPRDRTDTQYF. DNA of the CDR3: TGTGCCAGCAGTCCCCGGGACCGCACAGATACGCAGTATTTT. The V call is TRBV28, the J call TRBJ2-3, with D perhaps assigned TRBD1 or TRBD2 (5 bases each). V gave up 5 bases and J gave up 1 base, with 10 bases separating them. CDR3 length equals 14 residues. Germline lookup yields CDR1 MDHEN and CDR2 SYDVKM.